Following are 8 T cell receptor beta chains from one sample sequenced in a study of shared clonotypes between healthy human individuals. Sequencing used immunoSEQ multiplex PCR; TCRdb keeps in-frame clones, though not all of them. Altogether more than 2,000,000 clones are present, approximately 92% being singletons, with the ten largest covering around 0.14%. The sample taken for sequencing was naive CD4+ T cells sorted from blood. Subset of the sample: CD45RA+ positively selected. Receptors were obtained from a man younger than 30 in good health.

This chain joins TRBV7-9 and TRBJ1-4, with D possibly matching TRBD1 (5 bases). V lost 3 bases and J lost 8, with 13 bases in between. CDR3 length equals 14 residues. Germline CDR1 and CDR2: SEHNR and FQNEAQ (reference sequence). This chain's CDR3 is CASSFVGEGEKLFF. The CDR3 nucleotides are TGTGCCAGCAGCTTTGTGGGGGAAGGAGAAAAACTGTTTTTT.

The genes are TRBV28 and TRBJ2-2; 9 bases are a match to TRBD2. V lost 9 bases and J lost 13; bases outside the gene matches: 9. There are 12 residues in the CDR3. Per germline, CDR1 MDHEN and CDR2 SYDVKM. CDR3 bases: TGTGCCAGTTCGGGACTAGCCACATCGCTGTTTTTT. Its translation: CASSGLATSLFF.

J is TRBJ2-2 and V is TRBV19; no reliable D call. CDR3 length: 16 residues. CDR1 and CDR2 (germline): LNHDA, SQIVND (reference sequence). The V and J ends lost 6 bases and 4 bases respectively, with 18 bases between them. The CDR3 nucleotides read TGTGCCAGTAGAGGGCTCCTAGTTGGCGTCACCGGGGAGCTGTTTTTT. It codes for CASRGLLVGVTGELFF.

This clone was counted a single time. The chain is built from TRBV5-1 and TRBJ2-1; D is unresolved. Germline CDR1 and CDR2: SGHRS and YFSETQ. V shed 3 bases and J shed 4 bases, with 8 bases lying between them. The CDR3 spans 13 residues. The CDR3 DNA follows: TGCGCCAGCAGCTCCTATGAGTACAATGAGCAGTTCTTC. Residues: CASSSYEYNEQFF.

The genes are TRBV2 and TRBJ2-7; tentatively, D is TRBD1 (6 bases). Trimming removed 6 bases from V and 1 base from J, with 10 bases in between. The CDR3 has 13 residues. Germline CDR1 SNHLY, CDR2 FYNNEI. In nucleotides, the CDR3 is TGTGCCAGCAGAAGGGACATATCCTACGAGCAGTACTTC. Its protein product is CASRRDISYEQYF.

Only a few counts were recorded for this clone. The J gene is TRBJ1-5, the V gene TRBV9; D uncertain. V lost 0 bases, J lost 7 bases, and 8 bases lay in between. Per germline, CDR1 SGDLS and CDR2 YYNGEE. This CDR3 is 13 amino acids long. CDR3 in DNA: TGTGCCAGCAGCGTAGAGCCCCAGCAGCCCCAGCATTTT. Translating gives CASSVEPQQPQHF.

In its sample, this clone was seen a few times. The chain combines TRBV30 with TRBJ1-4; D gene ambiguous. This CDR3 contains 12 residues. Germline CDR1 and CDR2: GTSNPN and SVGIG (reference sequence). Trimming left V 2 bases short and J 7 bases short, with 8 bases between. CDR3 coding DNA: TGTGCCTGGAGTAGACGGTCTGAAAAACTGTTTTTT. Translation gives CAWSRRSEKLFF.

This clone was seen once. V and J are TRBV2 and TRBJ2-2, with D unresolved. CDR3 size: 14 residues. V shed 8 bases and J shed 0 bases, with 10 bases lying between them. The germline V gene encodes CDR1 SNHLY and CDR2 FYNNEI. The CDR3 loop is CASRTTTNTGELFF. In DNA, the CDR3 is TGTGCCAGCCGCACGACCACGAACACCGGGGAGCTGTTTTTT.